This T cell receptor beta chain was sequenced for a study of T cell responses to AZD1222 COVID-19 vaccine. Study results and caveats: Clonal diversity may have been underestimated in mostly white British donors. Repertoire sampling happened only post peak T cell response. The study found Spike-specific TCR breadth and depth rose after two AZD1222 doses. Reportedly, nearly half the spike-specific TCRs target unmutated variant regions.

This CDR3 has 14 amino acids. Trimming took off 1 base at V and 0 bases at J, with 6 bases between the two ends. Germline CDR1 MGHRA, CDR2 YSYEKL. Regarding this clone: Its antigen is still unknown.

This table comes from immunoSEQ multiplex PCR, and its TCRdb copy is limited to in-frame clones, with some not included. The table has over 150,000 clones, roughly nine tenths seen once. The chain has TRBV4-1 and TRBJ1-1; no clear D. The receptor's source is an adult in good health. This specimen was peripheral blood, taken on day 0 of AZD1222 vaccination. The CDR3 is CASSQVLMNTEAFF. The CDR3 nucleotides read TGCGCCAGCAGCCAAGTTCTGATGAACACTGAAGCTTTCTTT.